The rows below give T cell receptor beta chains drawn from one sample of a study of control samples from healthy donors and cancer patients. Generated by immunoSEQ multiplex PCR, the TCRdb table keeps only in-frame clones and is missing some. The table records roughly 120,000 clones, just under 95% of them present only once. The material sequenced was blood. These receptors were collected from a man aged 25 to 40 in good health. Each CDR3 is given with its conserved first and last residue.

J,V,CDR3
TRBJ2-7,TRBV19,CASSIGSGANYEQYF
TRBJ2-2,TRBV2,CATQLAGGTGELFF
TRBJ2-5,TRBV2,CASSDTGGRGTQYF
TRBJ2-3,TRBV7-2,CASSLQGGETDTQYF
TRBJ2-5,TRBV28,CASSYREETQYF
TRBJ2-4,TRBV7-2,CASSLASAGGIQYF
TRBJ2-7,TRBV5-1,CASSTTGAYEQYF
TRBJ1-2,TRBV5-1,CASKQEAGGYTF
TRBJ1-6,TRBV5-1,CASSLSSQNSYNSPLHF
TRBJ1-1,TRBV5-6,CASSRDRATEAFF
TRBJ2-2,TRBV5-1,CASSKFSNTGELFF
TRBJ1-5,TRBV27,CASRLTGNQPQHF
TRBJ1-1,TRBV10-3,CAISEGRGTEAFF
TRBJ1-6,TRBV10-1,CASSESRGRGGNSPLHF
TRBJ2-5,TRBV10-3,CAISEQETQYF
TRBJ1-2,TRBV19,CASSIAGFNYGYTF
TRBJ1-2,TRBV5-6,CASSLQGLSGFGYTF
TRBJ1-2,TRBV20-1,CSASQGHQGRGYTF
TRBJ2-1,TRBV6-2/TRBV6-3,CASSYRLAGEYNEQFF
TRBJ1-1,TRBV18,CASSARARGDEAFF
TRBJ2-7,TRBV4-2,CASSQGTGFTYEQYF
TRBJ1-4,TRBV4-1,CASSQVYTTNEKLFF
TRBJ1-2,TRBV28,CASSLRDGYTF
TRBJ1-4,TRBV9,CASSAGFRDEKLFF
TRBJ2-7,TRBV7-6,CASSFLVDEQYF
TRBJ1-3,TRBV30,CALTGSGNTIYF
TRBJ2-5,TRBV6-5,CASTVRGEETQYF
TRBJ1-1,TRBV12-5,CASGVGQGVTEAFF
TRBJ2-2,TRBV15,CATSRVGGANTGELFF
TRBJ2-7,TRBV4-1,CASSLGQPYEQYF
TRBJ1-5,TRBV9,CASSQFTGTENQPQHF
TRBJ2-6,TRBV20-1,CSASYRGGSGANVLTF
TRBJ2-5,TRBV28,CASSSKELSASGGETQYF
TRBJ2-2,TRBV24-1,CATSGDSPRTGELFF
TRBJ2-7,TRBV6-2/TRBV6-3,CASSPTTGGRNEQYF
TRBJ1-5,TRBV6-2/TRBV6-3,CASSLGYSNQPQHF
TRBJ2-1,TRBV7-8,CASSLGGGYSNEQFF
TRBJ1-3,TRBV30,CAWSLAGGDFGNTIYF
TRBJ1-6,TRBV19,CASSMGTGAFGGYNSPLHF
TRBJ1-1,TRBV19,CASSIRNTEAFF
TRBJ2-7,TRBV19,CASSMSGNYEQYF
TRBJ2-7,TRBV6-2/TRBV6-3,CASSYSREQYF
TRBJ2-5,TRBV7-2,CASSFLNREQETQYF
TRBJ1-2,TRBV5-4,CASSRQGTDGYTF
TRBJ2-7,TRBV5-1,CASSLVSMPPSYEQYF
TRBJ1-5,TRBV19,CASSHWGASSNQPQHF
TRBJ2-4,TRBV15,CATSPRGNIQYF
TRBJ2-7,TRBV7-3,CASSLTWSSEQYF
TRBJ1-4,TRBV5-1,CASSLAQASSPANEKLFF
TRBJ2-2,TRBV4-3,CASSFLGRQGSTGELFF
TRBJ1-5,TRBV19,CASSHPRGQPQHF
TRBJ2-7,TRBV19,CASKGQLSSYEQYF
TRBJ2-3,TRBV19,CASSLTASVTDTQYF
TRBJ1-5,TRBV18,CASSQAGNQPQHF
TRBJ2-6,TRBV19,CASSGDRRRSGANVLTF
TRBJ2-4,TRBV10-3,CAISEGLAKNIQYF
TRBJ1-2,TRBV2,CASSRQEAIGGYTF
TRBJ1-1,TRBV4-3,CASSQDAGMNTEAFF
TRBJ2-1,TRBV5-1,CASSLVVQQNEQFF